This record concerns one T cell receptor beta chain sequence. Its matching antigen is unknown. The entirety of the isolated RNA underwent reverse transcription, so expressed TCRB transcripts were sequenced. Naive, central memory and regulatory T cell samples averaged about 3.6 million immunoSEQ reads each. Generated by immunoSEQ multiplex PCR, the TCRdb table keeps only in-frame clones and is missing some. The top ten hold approximately 0.7% of the sample, which has around 140,000 clones, 9% seen once. Germline CDR1 LGHNT, CDR2 FRNRAP. The CDR3 sequence is 15 residues long. The junction had 4 bases not matched to a gene; V was cut back by 2 bases and J by 1 base. This sample stems from a study of beta chain features in type 1 diabetes. Study-wide findings and caveats: Among all four CD4+ subsets, Type 1 diabetes patients had TCRB CDR3s that were moderately but significantly shorter. Within the patient group, naive, central memory and Treg TCRB repertoires appeared more similar to each other than within healthy donors.

The V gene is TRBV12-5, the J gene TRBJ2-7, with 8 bases that match TRBD1. The TCR originated in a man aged 25 to 40 with type 1 diabetes. Sequenced input: central memory CD4+ T cells from blood. CDR3 region: CASGLPRQGSYEQYF. The CDR3 DNA is TGTGCTAGTGGTTTGCCCAGACAGGGGTCCTACGAGCAGTACTTC.